This entry is about one T cell receptor beta chain. TCRdb's copy holds only in-frame clones and misses some; the assay was immunoSEQ multiplex PCR. This sample has some 2,000,000 clones, with roughly 94% found just once. Recent vaccinations or acute infections were absent in the healthy HIV-negative adult donors. This record belongs to a study of shared clonotypes between healthy human individuals. CDR1 is WNHNN, CDR2 SYGVQD, per germline (reference sequence). V lost 9 bases and J lost 3, with 18 bases in between. The CDR3 runs to 14 residues. V is TRBV10-1 and J is TRBJ2-7, with D perhaps being TRBD1 or TRBD2 (5 bases each). Sequencing was done on a sample of naive CD4+ T cells sorted from blood. Subset defined: CD45RA+ positively selected. The sequence derives from a man younger than 30 in good health. The CDR3 spells CASKWGTVIYEQYF. The CDR3 region has the DNA TGCGCCAGTAAGTGGGGGACGGTCATCTACGAGCAGTACTTC.